These T cell receptor beta chains were read from a single sample in a study of vaccination effects on CD4 cells after COVID-19. Some clones are missing from TCRdb's copy, which holds only in-frame ones; the method was immunoSEQ multiplex PCR. Of about 73,000 clones in the sample, roughly 79% were seen once. No antigen has been assigned to these receptors. The sequencing used CD4+ T cells from PBMCs cultured with SARS-CoV-2 spike peptides, collected before COVID-19 vaccination. All receptors derive from a human donor who received a COVID-19 vaccine. The CDR3 runs from the conserved cysteine through the conserved F or W. The D gene is left open where the match is weak. Clone size is given for some rows only: seen once, a few or many times, or a class if the clone is expanded.

size: NA; V: TRBV7-3; D: TRBD1; J: TRBJ1-2; DNA: TGTGCCAGCAGCTCTTGGGACAGCGATGGCTACACCTTC; CDR3: CASSSWDSDGYTF
size: once; V: TRBV24-1; D: TRBD1; J: TRBJ1-4; DNA: TGTGCCACCAGCACCGGGACAGGGGAGGTGGAAAAACTGTTTTTT; CDR3: CATSTGTGEVEKLFF
size: NA; V: TRBV18; D: NA; J: TRBJ1-6; DNA: TGTGCCAGCTCTAGTAGCTCCTATAATTCACCCCTCCACTTT; CDR3: CASSSSSYNSPLHF
size: few; V: TRBV30; D: NA; J: TRBJ1-2; DNA: TGTGCCCGGGACGAGAGGAACTATGGCTACACCTTC; CDR3: CARDERNYGYTF
size: NA; V: TRBV19; D: NA; J: TRBJ1-4; DNA: TGTGCCAGCAGGCAATCGCCGGGGGGGGATGAAAAACTGTTTTTT; CDR3: CASRQSPGGDEKLFF
size: NA; V: TRBV14; D: NA; J: TRBJ2-1; DNA: TGTGCCAGCAGCCAAGGGGCGGCGACGAGAAATGAGCAGTTCTTC; CDR3: CASSQGAATRNEQFF
size: NA; V: TRBV18; D: TRBD1; J: TRBJ1-5; DNA: TGTGCCAGCTCACCGAAACAGGGGGGCAATCAGCCCCAGCATTTT; CDR3: CASSPKQGGNQPQHF
size: NA; V: TRBV19; D: TRBD1; J: TRBJ1-2; DNA: TGTGCCAGTAGTAGGACAGGGATCTATGGCTACACCTTC; CDR3: CASSRTGIYGYTF
size: NA; V: TRBV7-8; D: TRBD1; J: TRBJ1-5; DNA: TGTGCCAGCACCGACCAGACAGGGGGTAGCAATCAGCCCCAGCATTTT; CDR3: CASTDQTGGSNQPQHF
size: NA; V: TRBV4-2; D: TRBD2; J: TRBJ2-1; DNA: TGTGCCAGCAGCCAAGCGGGACTAGCGGGGGGGCCGTTGTTCTTC; CDR3: CASSQAGLAGGPLFF
size: NA; V: TRBV27; D: TRBD2; J: TRBJ2-2; DNA: TGTGCCAGCAGTTTATTCGGGGGGAGCCGGTCGAACACCGGGGAGCTGTTTTTT; CDR3: CASSLFGGSRSNTGELFF
size: NA; V: TRBV5-1; D: TRBD1; J: TRBJ2-5; DNA: TGCGCCAGCAGCTTGTCACAGGGGGCGGAGACCCAGTACTTC; CDR3: CASSLSQGAETQYF
size: NA; V: TRBV20-1; D: NA; J: TRBJ2-1; DNA: TGCAGTGCTAGTCGGTGGGGGGTCTACAATGAGCAGTTCTTC; CDR3: CSASRWGVYNEQFF
size: NA; V: TRBV6-2/TRBV6-3; D: NA; J: TRBJ1-5; DNA: TGTGCCAGCAGTTACCCACAGGGAGGCAATCAGCCCCAGCATTTT; CDR3: CASSYPQGGNQPQHF
size: NA; V: TRBV18; D: TRBD2; J: TRBJ2-3; DNA: TGTGCCAGCTCACCTCGAGCGGGAGGCACAGATACGCAGTATTTT; CDR3: CASSPRAGGTDTQYF
size: NA; V: TRBV3-1/TRBV3-2; D: NA; J: TRBJ2-5; DNA: TGTGCCAGCAGGGCGGAGACCCAGTACTTC; CDR3: CASRAETQYF
size: once; V: TRBV19; D: NA; J: TRBJ1-2; DNA: TGTGCCAGTTTTTCCGACACTAACTATGGCTACACCTTC; CDR3: CASFSDTNYGYTF
size: once; V: TRBV9; D: TRBD1; J: TRBJ1-1; DNA: TGTGCCAGCAGCGTAGGGGACAGGGCGAACACTGAAGCTTTCTTT; CDR3: CASSVGDRANTEAFF
size: NA; V: TRBV9; D: NA; J: TRBJ1-4; DNA: TGTGCCAGCAGCATTCAAGGGAGCACTAATGAAAAACTGTTTTTT; CDR3: CASSIQGSTNEKLFF
size: few; V: TRBV19; D: NA; J: TRBJ1-6; DNA: TGTGCCAGTAGTACTGACATGGGCACCCTCCACTTT; CDR3: CASSTDMGTLHF
size: NA; V: TRBV7-9; D: NA; J: TRBJ1-3; DNA: TGTGCCAGCAGCTTACACCGGTTCTCTGGAAACACCATATATTTT; CDR3: CASSLHRFSGNTIYF
size: few; V: TRBV2; D: NA; J: TRBJ1-5; DNA: TGTGCCAGCAGTGTGTCGACAGCCTATAGCAATCAGCCCCAGCATTTT; CDR3: CASSVSTAYSNQPQHF
size: few; V: TRBV6-5; D: TRBD1; J: TRBJ1-1; DNA: TGTGCCAGCAGTCCTGGACAGGGCACTGAAGCTTTCTTT; CDR3: CASSPGQGTEAFF
size: NA; V: TRBV18; D: NA; J: TRBJ1-1; DNA: TGTGCCAGCTCCCGCGAGAACACTGAAGCTTTCTTT; CDR3: CASSRENTEAFF
size: NA; V: TRBV2; D: TRBD1; J: TRBJ1-2; DNA: TGTGCCAGCAGTCACCGGGACAGCGTCTCGGATGGGGGCTACACCTTC; CDR3: CASSHRDSVSDGGYTF
size: NA; V: TRBV18; D: TRBD1; J: TRBJ2-6; DNA: TGTGCCAGCTCCCCCTTCCAGGGGACAGGGGCTTCCGGGGCCAACGTCCTGACTTTC; CDR3: CASSPFQGTGASGANVLTF
size: NA; V: TRBV7-2; D: NA; J: TRBJ1-5; DNA: TGTGCCAGCAGCTTAGTAGGGGGGGCGTATCAGCCCCAGCATTTT; CDR3: CASSLVGGAYQPQHF
size: NA; V: TRBV5-5; D: NA; J: TRBJ1-4; DNA: TGTGCCAGCAGCTTCGGGTCCGCAACTAATGAAAAACTGTTTTTT; CDR3: CASSFGSATNEKLFF
size: once; V: TRBV27; D: NA; J: TRBJ1-6; DNA: TGTGCCAGCAGTTTCGGAAATTCACCCCTCCACTTT; CDR3: CASSFGNSPLHF
size: NA; V: TRBV15; D: TRBD2; J: TRBJ2-2; DNA: TGTGCCACCAGCACCAGACTAGCGGGGGATTGGAGGGAGCTGTTTTTT; CDR3: CATSTRLAGDWRELFF
size: NA; V: TRBV19; D: NA; J: TRBJ1-4; DNA: TGTGCCAGTAGCCCGCGGACCGGGACGGTGGAAAAACTGTTTTTT; CDR3: CASSPRTGTVEKLFF
size: NA; V: TRBV11-2; D: NA; J: TRBJ2-1; DNA: TGTGCCAGCACCCGGTCCCGGGGTTGCAATGAGCAGTTCTTC; CDR3: CASTRSRGCNEQFF
size: NA; V: TRBV2; D: NA; J: TRBJ1-5; DNA: TGTGCCAGCAGTGAGGTGGGCCCGAATCAGCCCCAGCATTTT; CDR3: CASSEVGPNQPQHF
size: NA; V: TRBV18; D: NA; J: TRBJ2-3; DNA: TGTGCCACCGACATACACGGGGGCGGATTCACAGATACGCAGTATTTT; CDR3: CATDIHGGGFTDTQYF
size: once; V: TRBV4-1; D: NA; J: TRBJ2-2; DNA: TGCGCCAGCAGCCGGGTAACGGGCGGGGTTAGGAAAACCGGGGAGCTGTTTTTT; CDR3: CASSRVTGGVRKTGELFF
size: NA; V: TRBV5-1; D: NA; J: TRBJ1-2; DNA: TGCGCCAGCAGCTTGGACGGAAGGCATGGCTACACCTTC; CDR3: CASSLDGRHGYTF
size: NA; V: TRBV9; D: NA; J: TRBJ1-5; DNA: TGTGCCAGCAGCGACCCTGGGGGGAAGGGAAGCAATCAGCCCCAGCATTTT; CDR3: CASSDPGGKGSNQPQHF
size: once; V: TRBV10-2; D: NA; J: TRBJ1-5; DNA: TGCGCCAGCAAGTGGGCCGAGAATCAGCCCCAGCATTTT; CDR3: CASKWAENQPQHF
size: NA; V: TRBV12-1; D: NA; J: TRBJ2-1; DNA: TGTGCCAGCAGCTCTCTGGAGGGACTAGCGGTCCACAACGGTTCTGAGCAGTTCTTC; CDR3: CASSSLEGLAVHNGSEQFF
size: few; V: TRBV7-6; D: NA; J: TRBJ1-6; DNA: TGTGCCAGCAGCCTAGGACAGCATAATTCACCCCTCCACTTT; CDR3: CASSLGQHNSPLHF
size: NA; V: TRBV6-5; D: TRBD1; J: TRBJ2-2; DNA: TGTGCCAGCAGTCTCGGACAGGGCCGGACCGGGGAGCTGTTTTTT; CDR3: CASSLGQGRTGELFF
size: few; V: TRBV19; D: TRBD1; J: TRBJ2-3; DNA: TGTGCCAGTAGTCCACAAACGGGACAGTCAATTCCTACGCAGTATTTT; CDR3: CASSPQTGQSIPTQYF
size: NA; V: TRBV5-1; D: NA; J: TRBJ2-6; DNA: TGCGCCAGCAGCTTGGACAGGGTGGGCAGGGGATATGGGGCCAACGTCCTGACTTTC; CDR3: CASSLDRVGRGYGANVLTF
size: NA; V: TRBV19; D: NA; J: TRBJ1-4; DNA: TGTGCCAGTAGTGACATAGCAACTAATGAAAAACTGTTTTTT; CDR3: CASSDIATNEKLFF
size: few; V: TRBV20-1; D: NA; J: TRBJ1-1; DNA: TGCAGTGCTAAGGACGGCACTGAAGCTTTCTTT; CDR3: CSAKDGTEAFF
size: NA; V: TRBV3-1/TRBV3-2; D: NA; J: TRBJ2-1; DNA: TGTGCCAGCAGCCAAGATACAGGGACTTCCTACAATGAGCAGTTCTTC; CDR3: CASSQDTGTSYNEQFF
size: NA; V: TRBV30; D: NA; J: TRBJ2-1; DNA: TGTGCCTGGAGTAAACCGAACTACAATGAGCAGTTCTTC; CDR3: CAWSKPNYNEQFF
size: medium-sized; V: TRBV5-1; D: NA; J: TRBJ2-3; DNA: TGCGCCAGCAGCCAAGGGGGTGCGAGGACAGATACGCAGTATTTT; CDR3: CASSQGGARTDTQYF
size: NA; V: TRBV5-4; D: NA; J: TRBJ1-1; DNA: TGTGCCAGCAGCTTTACAGGGTCTAGGAGGACTGAAGCTTTCTTT; CDR3: CASSFTGSRRTEAFF
size: NA; V: TRBV5-5; D: NA; J: TRBJ2-3; DNA: TGTGCCAGCAGCTTGTACCTTCTCACAGATACGCAGTATTTT; CDR3: CASSLYLLTDTQYF
size: NA; V: TRBV7-2; D: TRBD1; J: TRBJ2-3; DNA: TGTGCCAGCAGCTTAGCGGGACAGGGCACAGATACGCAGTATTTT; CDR3: CASSLAGQGTDTQYF
size: once; V: TRBV6-5; D: NA; J: TRBJ2-5; DNA: TGTGCCAGCAGTTACATCGGCGGGCCTTACCAAGAGACCCAGTACTTC; CDR3: CASSYIGGPYQETQYF
size: NA; V: TRBV6-6; D: NA; J: TRBJ1-5; DNA: TGTGCCAGCAGTTACGGGACCGGTTATAGCAATCAGCCCCAGCATTTT; CDR3: CASSYGTGYSNQPQHF
size: NA; V: TRBV30; D: NA; J: TRBJ1-1; DNA: TGTGCCTGGGGGACGGCATATACAGCTTTCTTT; CDR3: CAWGTAYTAFF
size: NA; V: TRBV6-1; D: NA; J: TRBJ1-4; DNA: TGTGCCAGCAGTGAACAGGGTTGGGCTAATGAAAAACTGTTTTTT; CDR3: CASSEQGWANEKLFF
size: NA; V: TRBV29-1; D: TRBD1; J: TRBJ1-2; DNA: TGCAGCGTTGAGGACAGGGATCGTGGCTACACCTTC; CDR3: CSVEDRDRGYTF
size: NA; V: TRBV30; D: TRBD1; J: TRBJ2-1; DNA: TGTGCCTGGAGTCCGGGACAGTACGACAATGAGCAGTTCTTC; CDR3: CAWSPGQYDNEQFF
size: NA; V: TRBV2; D: NA; J: TRBJ2-1; DNA: TGTGCCAGCAGTACAGACGACAATGAGCAGTTCTTC; CDR3: CASSTDDNEQFF
size: NA; V: TRBV24-1; D: NA; J: TRBJ1-4; DNA: TGTGCCACCAGTGATTCCCTGGGTGAAAAACTGTTTTTT; CDR3: CATSDSLGEKLFF
size: NA; V: TRBV2; D: NA; J: TRBJ1-1; DNA: TGTGCCAGCAGTGAAGCCCAGGGGTATGGCACTGAAGCTTTCTTT; CDR3: CASSEAQGYGTEAFF